The 14 T cell receptor beta chains in this list originate from one sample, sequenced in a study of control samples from healthy donors and cancer patients. TCRdb keeps only in-frame clones here, not all; method: immunoSEQ multiplex PCR. This repertoire shows 65,000 to 70,000 clones, over 65% found once; its top ten account for 2.9%. The sample taken for sequencing was PBMCs. The receptors here all came from a woman in her forties or fifties with lung cancer.

The J gene is TRBJ2-1, the V gene TRBV10-1; the D gene is possibly TRBD2 (5 bases). Looked up from germline, CDR1 is WNHNN and CDR2 is SYGVQD (reference sequence). The CDR3 spans 13 residues. Deletions cut 6 bases from V and 6 bases from J, with 12 bases between. The CDR3 DNA reads as TGCGCCAGCAGCCCGGGATCCGTCAATGAGCAGTTCTTC. Translating gives CASSPGSVNEQFF.

The rearrangement links TRBV18 to TRBJ2-3, with no clear D. V lost 3 bases and J lost 5, with 9 bases in between. This CDR3 has 13 residues. Germline CDR1 is KGHSH and CDR2 is LQKENI. As DNA, the CDR3 is TGTGCCAGCTCACCCTTTACGCTAGATACGCAGTATTTT. Its translation is CASSPFTLDTQYF.

The J gene is TRBJ1-1, the V gene TRBV18; a weak D match, TRBD1 (5 bases). In germline, CDR1 is KGHSH, CDR2 LQKENI. V shed 3 bases and J shed 4 bases, with 12 bases lying between them. There are 14 residues in the CDR3. CDR3 in amino acids: CASSPLPGATEAFF. The CDR3 DNA reads TGTGCCAGCTCACCCCTCCCTGGGGCCACTGAAGCTTTCTTT.

The V and J genes are TRBV29-1 and TRBJ2-7, with D possibly being TRBD2 (6 bases). Deletions cut 4 bases from V and 0 bases from J, with 13 bases between. Germline CDR1 and CDR2: SQVTM and ANQGSEA. The CDR3 is made up of 14 amino acids. The CDR3 sequence is CSVVTGTASYEQYF. For the CDR3, the DNA is TGCAGCGTTGTAACCGGGACTGCCTCCTACGAGCAGTACTTC.

V and J are TRBV9 and TRBJ1-2, with D possibly being TRBD1 (5 bases). The CDR3 loop spans 15 amino acids. V lost 4 bases and J lost 0, with 13 bases in between. The V gene's germline CDR1 is SGDLS and CDR2 YYNGEE. DNA of the CDR3: TGTGCCAGCAGCCCACGGGACTATTCTAACTATGGCTACACCTTC. Amino acids: CASSPRDYSNYGYTF.

The chain has TRBV29-1 and TRBJ1-2; TRBD1 agrees at 8 bases. Germline V gene data show CDR1 as SQVTM and CDR2 as ANQGSEA. Trimming took 2 bases from V and 5 from J; bases not matched to a gene: 13. This CDR3 region has 16 residues. The DNA for the CDR3 is TGCAGCGTTGAATCTTTCGGCGGACAGGGCCTATATGGCTACACCTTC. It is translated as CSVESFGGQGLYGYTF. Filled out from reference TRBV29-1 and TRBJ1-2, the complete variable domain reads SAVISQKPSRDICQRGTSLTIQCQVDSQVTMMFWYRQQPGQSLTLIATANQGSEATYESGFVIDKFPISRPNLTFSTLTVSNMSPEDSSIYLCSVESFGGQGLYGYTFGSGTRLTVV.

This chain connects TRBV6-6 to TRBJ1-2; the D gene is possibly TRBD1 (5 bases). Trimming shortened V by 7 bases and J by 2 bases, and 8 bases separated the two germline ends. The CDR3 sequence is 12 residues long. Germline assignment: CDR1 MNHNY and CDR2 SVGAGI (reference sequence). The CDR3 loop is CASNKGNYGYTF. The CDR3 DNA is TGTGCCAGCAACAAGGGGAACTATGGCTACACCTTC.

V usage is TRBV7-2 and J usage is TRBJ2-7; 7 nucleotides line up with TRBD1. The germline V gene encodes CDR1 SGHTA and CDR2 FQGNSA. Losses at the gene ends were 6 bases for V and 3 bases for J; bases not matched to a gene: 5. The CDR3 extends over 13 amino acids. CDR3 loop: CASSRQGSYEQYF. The DNA of the CDR3 is TGTGCCAGCAGTAGACAGGGAAGCTACGAGCAGTACTTC.

V is TRBV14 and J is TRBJ2-7; D not certain. This CDR3 has 14 residues. Between the trimmed V and J ends, which lost 0 bases and 4 bases, there was a span of 10 bases. From germline, CDR1 is SGHDN and CDR2 FVKESK. The CDR3 DNA sequence: TGTGCCAGCAGCCAAGACTTGTCCAGATACGAGCAGTACTTC. It specifies CASSQDLSRYEQYF. Full variable domain (outside the CDR3, taken from reference TRBV14 and TRBJ2-7): EAGVTQFPSHSVIEKGQTVTLRCDPISGHDNLYWYRRVMGKEIKFLLHFVKESKQDESGMPNNRFLAERTGGTYSTLKVQPAELEDSGVYFCASSQDLSRYEQYFGPGTRLTVT.

In its sample, this clone was seen once. The chain combines TRBV14 with TRBJ1-6; no firm D call. The V gene's germline CDR1 is SGHDN and CDR2 FVKESK. CDR3 length: 14 residues. The V end lost 5 bases, the J end lost 6 bases, and 11 bases lay between the germline ends. CDR3 amino acids: CASSERVLNSPLHF. The CDR3 bases are TGTGCCAGCAGCGAACGGGTCCTTAATTCACCCCTCCACTTT.

The genes are TRBV12-5 and TRBJ2-3, with 10 bases fitting TRBD2. J gave up 2 bases and V 6 bases, and 11 bases lay outside the gene matches. Germline CDR1 LGHNT, CDR2 FRNRAP. This CDR3 has 17 amino acids. CDR3 protein: CASGAPGLAPDTDTQYF. The DNA for the CDR3 is TGTGCTAGTGGAGCGCCGGGACTAGCGCCTGACACAGATACGCAGTATTTT. Full variable domain (outside the CDR3, taken from reference TRBV12-5 and TRBJ2-3): DARVTQTPRHKVTEMGQEVTMRCQPILGHNTVFWYRQTMMQGLELLAYFRNRAPLDDSGMPKDRFSAEMPDATLATLKIQPSEPRDSAVYFCASGAPGLAPDTDTQYFGPGTRLTVL.

This clone has just one count. The chain has TRBV6-2 or TRBV6-3 and TRBJ1-1; possible D gene TRBD1, 5 bases. Germline V lookup: CDR1 MNHEY, CDR2 SVGEGT. V lost 2 bases to trimming and J lost 0 bases, with 19 bases between them. The length of the CDR3 is 18 residues. The CDR3: CASSYGQGRAFVNTEAFF. CDR3 nucleotide sequence: TGTGCCAGCAGTTACGGCCAGGGTCGGGCGTTCGTGAACACTGAAGCTTTCTTT.

This clone is a singleton in its sample. This chain links TRBV24-1 with TRBJ1-2, with D perhaps matching TRBD1 (5 bases). The CDR3 loop spans 16 amino acids. V lost 4 bases to trimming and J lost 8 bases, with 22 bases between them. Germline V lookup: CDR1 KGHDR, CDR2 SFDVKD. DNA for the CDR3: TGTGCCACCAGTGACCCCCCTCGGCGGCGGGGGTCCGGCTACACCTTC. Translated: CATSDPPRRRGSGYTF.

The genes are TRBV6-2 or TRBV6-3 and TRBJ1-5, with 7 bases fitting TRBD1. V lost 2 bases to trimming and J lost 6 bases; unmatched junction nucleotides: 4. Germline assignment: CDR1 MNHEY and CDR2 SVGEGT. The CDR3 consists of 14 residues. The CDR3 bases are TGTGCCAGCAGTTACGCAGGGGGAGGTCAGCCCCAGCATTTT. Its translation: CASSYAGGGQPQHF.